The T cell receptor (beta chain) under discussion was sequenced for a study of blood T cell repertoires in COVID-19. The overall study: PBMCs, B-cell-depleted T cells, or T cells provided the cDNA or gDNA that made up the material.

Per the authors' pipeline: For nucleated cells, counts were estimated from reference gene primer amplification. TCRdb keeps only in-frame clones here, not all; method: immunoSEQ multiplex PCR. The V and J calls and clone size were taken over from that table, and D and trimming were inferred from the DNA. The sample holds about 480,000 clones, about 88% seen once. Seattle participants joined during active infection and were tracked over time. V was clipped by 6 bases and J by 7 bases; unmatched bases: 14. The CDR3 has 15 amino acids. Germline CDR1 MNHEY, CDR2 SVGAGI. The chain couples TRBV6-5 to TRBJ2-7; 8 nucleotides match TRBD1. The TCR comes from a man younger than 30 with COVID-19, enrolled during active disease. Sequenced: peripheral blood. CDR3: CASRPPSDRGNEQYF. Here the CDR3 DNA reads TGTGCCAGCAGACCCCCTTCCGACAGGGGAAATGAGCAGTACTTC.